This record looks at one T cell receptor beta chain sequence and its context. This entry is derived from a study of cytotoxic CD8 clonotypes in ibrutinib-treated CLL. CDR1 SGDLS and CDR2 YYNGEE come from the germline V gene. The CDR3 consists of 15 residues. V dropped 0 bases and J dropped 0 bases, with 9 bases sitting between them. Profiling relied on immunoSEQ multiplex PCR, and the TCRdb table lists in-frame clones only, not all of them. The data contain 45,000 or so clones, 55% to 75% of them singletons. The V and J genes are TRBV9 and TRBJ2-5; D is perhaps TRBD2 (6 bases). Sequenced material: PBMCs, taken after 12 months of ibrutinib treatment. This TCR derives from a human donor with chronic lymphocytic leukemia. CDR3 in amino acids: CASSVGGTNQETQYF. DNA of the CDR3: TGTGCCAGCAGCGTAGGCGGGACCAACCAAGAGACCCAGTACTTC.